This T cell receptor beta chain came from a study of blood T cell repertoires in COVID-19. Whole-study context: Sites across the United States, Italy and Spain contributed samples from acute and convalescent COVID-19. The cDNA or gDNA used as material had been derived from T cells, B-cell-depleted T cells, or PBMCs.

The CDR3 has 13 residues. Trimming removed 6 bases from V and 3 bases from J; junction bases left unmatched: 3. Methods used by the authors: How many nucleated cells were present was estimated from reference gene primer amplification. Method: immunoSEQ multiplex PCR; TCRdb's copy keeps in-frame clones and lacks some. The V and J calls and the clone size are those of that table, but D and trimming were determined from the DNA. Of around 250,000 clones listed, approximately 80% are singletons. V usage is TRBV12-3 or TRBV12-4 and J usage is TRBJ1-2; 8 nucleotides agree with TRBD1. The material sequenced was peripheral blood. The TCR sequence derives from a young woman with acute or convalescent COVID-19. The CDR3 reads CASRLGQDYGYTF. The CDR3 DNA reads as TGTGCCAGCAGGTTGGGACAGGACTATGGCTACACCTTC.